This T cell receptor (beta chain) was sequenced in a study of PD-L1 blockade in urothelial cancer. Time point noted: peripheral blood 6 weeks after treatment start. The protocol was immunoSEQ multiplex PCR, while the TCRdb copy is restricted to in-frame clones and leaves out a portion. In the table there are about 30,000 clones, roughly nine tenths of which are singletons. V was pared by 3 bases and J by 3 bases, with 7 bases of the junction left unmatched. In germline, CDR1 is SGHRS, CDR2 YFSETQ. CDR3 length: 15 amino acids. The material sequenced was PBMCs, taken around atezolizumab (anti-PD-L1) treatment. This sequence originates from a man at least 80 years old with urothelial cancer. The chain has TRBV5-1 and TRBJ2-3; 7 nucleotides line up with TRBD2. The CDR3 DNA sequence: TGCGCCAGCAGCTCGGAGGGAGGGCCAACAGATACGCAGTATTTT. Its protein is CASSSEGGPTDTQYF.